This TCR beta chain comes out of a study of identical twins. General study points: While abundant cord blood beta clonotypes carried fewer insertions, memory repertoires showed no such pattern. Rather than following the same donors, the conclusions depended on cross-sectional statistical analysis.

Template switching, a step in the protocol, added a universal primer site, and cDNA carried unique molecular identifiers. Each CDR3 protein gets one entry after TCRdb re-called the 5' RACE reads with MiXCR. The repertoire holds a few hundred thousand distinct CDR3 sequences, with roughly 15% as singletons. Remarks on this clonotype: Its cognate antigen is unknown.

V was shortened by 0 bases and J by 7 bases, with 10 bases between the two germline ends. Germline assignment: CDR1 SGHRS and CDR2 YFSETQ. The CDR3 loop spans 13 amino acids. The sample was also linked to a second study, of yellow fever vaccine responses in identical twins. That paper adds: Twins reportedly appeared to share part of their vaccine T cell response while keeping part individual.

The chain uses TRBV5-1 and TRBJ2-5, with D maybe TRBD1 (5 bases). This clonotype originated in a woman younger than 30 in good health. The sample was CD4+ T cells sorted from blood. The CDR3 spells CASSLVQAGTQYF. The CDR3 coding sequence is TGCGCCAGCAGCTTGGTACAGGCTGGGACCCAGTACTTC. Looking up the rest from reference TRBV5-1 and TRBJ2-5 gives the full variable domain: KAGVTQTPRYLIKTRGQQVTLSCSPISGHRSVSWYQQTPGQGLQFLFEYFSETQRNKGNFPGRFSGRQFSNSRSEMNVSTLELGDSALYLCASSLVQAGTQYFGPGTRLLVL.